These 17 T cell receptor beta chains originate from one sample sequenced in a study of CD8+CD57+ T cells in acquired aplastic anemia. Genomic DNA constituted the template upon which TCR beta VDJ and CDR3 profiling was performed. TCRdb called the reads again in MiXCR, with one record for every CDR3 protein. The sample includes some 120,000 distinct CDR3 sequences, 45% to 60% of them seen just once. The patients chosen for sequencing had shown expansion of CD8+CD57+ cells (detected by flow cytometry). What was sequenced was sorted CD4+, CD8+, or CD8+CD57+ T cells (not recorded which) from PBMCs. These receptors were collected from a human donor with aplastic anemia.

By share of the sample, this clonotype is medium-sized. The rearrangement links TRBV7-6 to TRBJ2-5; D gene uncertain. Germline V lookup: CDR1 SGHVS, CDR2 FNYEAQ. The CDR3 is 12 amino acids. Trimming took 1 base from V and 3 from J, leaving 3 bases between them. This CDR3 is CASSLGEETQYF. In DNA, the CDR3 is TGTGCCAGCAGCTTAGGTGAAGAGACCCAGTACTTC.

The chain links TRBV6-5 to TRBJ1-3; TRBD1 might be the D (6 bases). Deletions cut 4 bases from V and 1 base from J, with 11 bases between. Germline CDR1 is MNHEY and CDR2 is SVGAGI. The CDR3 contains 15 residues. The CDR3 is CASSLRGESGNTIYF. The CDR3 DNA is TGTGCCAGCAGTTTGAGGGGGGAATCTGGAAACACCATATATTTT.

For the CDR3, the DNA is TGCGCCAGCAGCTCCCGGGACAGGGTCTACAATGAGCAGTTCTTC. It specifies CASSSRDRVYNEQFF. This chain links TRBV5-1 with TRBJ2-1; 9 positions agree with TRBD1. The V gene end was trimmed by 3 bases and the J gene end by 3 bases; junction bases not matched to a gene: 4. Per the germline V gene, CDR1 is SGHRS and CDR2 is YFSETQ. The CDR3 covers 15 residues.

The chain carries TRBV20-1 and TRBJ2-7, with D hard to call. Trimming took 1 base from V and 5 from J, leaving 12 bases between them. The CDR3 runs 13 residues. Germline CDR1 is DFQATT and CDR2 is SNEGSKA (reference sequence). CDR3 DNA: TGCAGTGCTAGAGGTCGGTTGCCCAACGAGCAGTACTTC. Its protein product is CSARGRLPNEQYF.

The chain recombines TRBV12-3 or TRBV12-4 with TRBJ2-5, with TRBD2 matching 13 bases. V was clipped by 8 bases and J by 5 bases; unmatched bases: 11. The CDR3 totals 16 residues. CDR3: CASGEGLAGRGETQYF. The CDR3 DNA follows: TGTGCCAGCGGAGAGGGACTAGCGGGGCGGGGGGAGACCCAGTACTTC.

The chain links TRBV10-3 to TRBJ1-3, with 9 nucleotides matching TRBD1. After removal of 6 bases from V and 7 bases from J, the junction contained 4 bases not matched to a gene. Germline V lookup: CDR1 ENHRY, CDR2 SYGVKD. The CDR3 is 13 residues long. The CDR3 protein is CAIRGTGKNTIYF. In DNA, the CDR3 is TGTGCCATCAGGGGGACAGGGAAGAACACCATATATTTT.

The J gene is TRBJ2-1, the V gene TRBV4-1, with TRBD2 matching 12 bases. The CDR3 runs to 16 residues. Germline CDR1 MGHRA, CDR2 YSYEKL. V shed 4 bases and J 8 bases; nucleotides not matched to a gene: 9. In DNA, the CDR3 is TGCGCCAGCAGCCTAACTGGACTAGCGGGGCGGGATGAGCAGTTCTTC. Translated: CASSLTGLAGRDEQFF.

In its sample, this clonotype was seen a few times. V usage is TRBV7-2 and J usage is TRBJ1-2; 11 nucleotides line up with TRBD1. This CDR3 has 13 residues. J gave up 4 bases and V 8 bases, and 3 bases lay outside the gene matches. Per the germline V gene, CDR1 is SGHTA and CDR2 is FQGNSA. The DNA for the CDR3 is TGTGCCAGCCGCGGACAGGGGGCCTATGGCTACACCTTC. Translated, it gives CASRGQGAYGYTF.

The V and J genes are TRBV29-1 and TRBJ2-3, with D hard to call. The CDR3 has 14 residues. Per germline, CDR1 SQVTM and CDR2 ANQGSEA. The V end lost 3 bases, the J end lost 3 bases, and 13 bases lay between the germline ends. The CDR3 protein is CSVEGGSKTDTQYF. DNA of the CDR3: TGCAGCGTTGAGGGTGGTAGCAAGACAGATACGCAGTATTTT.

J is TRBJ2-7 and V is TRBV7-2; D is perhaps TRBD1 or TRBD2 (5 bases each). CDR3 length: 15 residues. Trimming shortened V by 4 bases and J by 0 bases, and 13 bases separated the two germline ends. Per the germline V gene, CDR1 is SGHTA and CDR2 is FQGNSA. The CDR3 sequence: CASSSRGRSSYEQYF. The CDR3 DNA is TGTGCCAGCAGCTCACGGGGCAGGTCCTCCTACGAGCAGTACTTC.

The chain links TRBV24-1 to TRBJ2-1; D is ambiguous. The length of the CDR3 is 15 residues. Germline values: CDR1 KGHDR, CDR2 SFDVKD. With 9 bases removed from V and 2 bases from J, the gap between germline ends came to 16 bases. CDR3 protein: CATAEDSKTYNEQFF. DNA for the CDR3: TGTGCCACCGCCGAAGATAGCAAGACCTACAATGAGCAGTTCTTC.

This chain joins TRBV10-2 and TRBJ2-7; no clear D. The V end lost 6 bases, the J end lost 10 bases, and 10 bases lay between the germline ends. The CDR3 consists of 10 residues. Germline CDR1 is WSHSY and CDR2 is SAAADI. CDR3 loop: CASSDGFQYF. The CDR3 DNA sequence: TGCGCCAGCAGCGACGGGTTCCAGTACTTC.

This chain links TRBV24-1 with TRBJ2-1; either TRBD1 or TRBD2 may supply D (5 bases each). Germline assignment: CDR1 KGHDR and CDR2 SFDVKD. The CDR3 is 12 amino acids. Trimming cost V 4 bases and J 8 bases, with 8 bases left between them. For the CDR3, the DNA is TGTGCCACCAGTGAGGGACCGGATGAGCAGTTCTTC. Residues: CATSEGPDEQFF.

The chain couples TRBV29-1 to TRBJ2-1; D perhaps matches TRBD2 (5 bases). V was pared by 6 bases and J by 6 bases, with 12 bases between. Germline V gene data show CDR1 as SQVTM and CDR2 as ANQGSEA. The CDR3 consists of 12 residues. CDR3 loop: CSVEAAGNEQFF. The CDR3 DNA sequence: TGCAGCGTGGAGGCCGCGGGCAATGAGCAGTTCTTC.

With regard to this clonotype: One end of the junction fails to match germline, which may point to a read error. The chain recombines TRBV12-3 or TRBV12-4 with TRBJ2-7, with D tentatively TRBD2 (6 bases). The CDR3 runs to 14 residues. Here the CDR3 reads CASSSLASTYEQYF. The CDR3 nucleotides read TGTGCCAGCAGTTCCCTAGCGAGCACCTACGAACAGTACTTC.

This chain joins TRBV19 and TRBJ1-2, with D perhaps matching TRBD1 (6 bases). This CDR3 is built from 12 residues. Germline CDR1 and CDR2: LNHDA and SQIVND (reference sequence). V lost 1 base and J lost 7, with 7 bases in between. The CDR3 region has the DNA TGTGCCAGTAGTATAGTGACAGGTGGCTACACCTTC. It translates to CASSIVTGGYTF.

This clonotype was seen ten or more times. The chain joins TRBV9 to TRBJ2-1; 9 positions agree with TRBD2. With V trimmed by 0 bases and J by 6 bases, 4 bases remained unmatched. Germline lookup yields CDR1 SGDLS and CDR2 YYNGEE. This CDR3 comprises 15 residues. CDR3 DNA: TGTGCCAGCAGCGTAGCCAGCGGGGGGATCAATGAGCAGTTCTTC. Its protein is CASSVASGGINEQFF.